This T cell receptor (beta chain) stems from a study of control samples from healthy donors and cancer patients. Germline CDR1 and CDR2: LGHNA and YNFKEQ. This CDR3 has 13 amino acids. V was shortened by 3 bases and J by 4 bases, with 10 bases between the two germline ends. Produced via immunoSEQ multiplex PCR; TCRdb's table is partial and in-frame only. This table has about 140,000 clones, 91% appearing once. This clonotype was obtained from a man in his late teens or twenties in good health. The J gene is TRBJ2-7, the V gene TRBV4-2; tentatively, D is TRBD2 (6 bases). The sequenced sample was blood. The CDR3: CASSQTREYEQYF. DNA for the CDR3: TGTGCCAGCAGCCAGACCCGGGAGTACGAGCAGTACTTC.